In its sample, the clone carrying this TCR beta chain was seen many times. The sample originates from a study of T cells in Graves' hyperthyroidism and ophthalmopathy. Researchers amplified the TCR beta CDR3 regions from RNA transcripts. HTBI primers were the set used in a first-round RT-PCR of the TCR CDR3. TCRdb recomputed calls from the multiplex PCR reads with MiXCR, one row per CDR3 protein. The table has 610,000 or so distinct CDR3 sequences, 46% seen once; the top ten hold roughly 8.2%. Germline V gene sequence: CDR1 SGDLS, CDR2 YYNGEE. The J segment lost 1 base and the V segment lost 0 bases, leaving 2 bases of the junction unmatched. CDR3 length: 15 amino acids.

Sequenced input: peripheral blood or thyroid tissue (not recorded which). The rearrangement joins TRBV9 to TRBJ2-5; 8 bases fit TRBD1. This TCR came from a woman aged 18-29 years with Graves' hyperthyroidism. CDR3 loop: CASSVGQGSQETQYF. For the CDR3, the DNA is TGTGCCAGCAGCGTAGGACAGGGGAGCCAAGAGACCCAGTACTTC.